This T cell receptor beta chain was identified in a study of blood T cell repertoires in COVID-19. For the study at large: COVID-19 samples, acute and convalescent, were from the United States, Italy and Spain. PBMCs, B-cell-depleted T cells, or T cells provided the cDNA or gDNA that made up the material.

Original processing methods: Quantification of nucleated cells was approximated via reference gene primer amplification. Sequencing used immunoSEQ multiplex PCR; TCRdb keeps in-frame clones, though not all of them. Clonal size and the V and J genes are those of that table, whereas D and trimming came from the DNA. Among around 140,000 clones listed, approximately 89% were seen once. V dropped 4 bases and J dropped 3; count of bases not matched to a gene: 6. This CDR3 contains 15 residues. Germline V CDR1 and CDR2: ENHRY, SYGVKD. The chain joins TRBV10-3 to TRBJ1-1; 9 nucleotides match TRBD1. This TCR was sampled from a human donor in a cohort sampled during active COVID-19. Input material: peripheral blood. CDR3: CAISASGQGYTEAFF. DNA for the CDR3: TGTGCCATCAGTGCCTCGGGACAGGGCTACACTGAAGCTTTCTTT.